The 26 T cell receptor beta chains given below trace back to one sample, sequenced in a study of graft-versus-host responses after intestinal transplantation. The assay was immunoSEQ multiplex PCR, and TCRdb's table has in-frame clones only and misses some. The sample contains tens of thousands of clones, around 91% of which appear only once. These receptors' antigens are unknown. Source: unstimulated CD4+ T cells sorted from spleen or lymph node cells, taken before intestinal transplant. These TCRs come from a human donor who received an intestinal transplant.

This clone was found once. The chain carries TRBV6-6 and TRBJ1-1, with D unresolved. Looked up from germline, CDR1 is MNHNY and CDR2 is SVGAGI (reference sequence). V was pared by 3 bases and J by 0 bases, with 8 bases between. The CDR3 contains 14 residues. The CDR3 bases are TGTGCCAGCAGTTATCAGGAAGTGAACACTGAAGCTTTCTTT. Translating it yields CASSYQEVNTEAFF.

The chain joins TRBV5-1 to TRBJ2-7; D unclear. This CDR3 comprises 14 residues. CDR1 SGHRS and CDR2 YFSETQ come from the germline V gene. V gave up 7 bases and J gave up 1 base, with 15 bases separating them. CDR3 residues: CASRKTPNSYEQYF. DNA for the CDR3: TGCGCCAGCCGGAAGACACCTAATTCCTACGAGCAGTACTTC.

The CDR3 sequence: CASSYNRASVGNTIYF. The CDR3, as DNA: TGTGCCAGCAGTTACAACAGGGCTTCGGTAGGAAACACCATATATTTT. The chain couples TRBV6-5 to TRBJ1-3; possible D gene TRBD1, 6 bases. The CDR3 runs 16 residues. In germline, CDR1 is MNHEY, CDR2 SVGAGI. Trimming stripped 2 bases from V and 4 bases from J, with 15 bases between.

The chain is built from TRBV9 and TRBJ1-2; 8 bases line up with TRBD1. Losses at the gene ends were 4 bases for V and 4 bases for J; bases not matched to a gene: 6. CDR1 SGDLS and CDR2 YYNGEE come from the germline V gene. The CDR3 totals 14 residues. The CDR3 DNA follows: TGTGCCAGCAGCCTAAGTACAGGGGGCTATGGCTACACCTTC. This codes for CASSLSTGGYGYTF.

The rearrangement links TRBV6-5 to TRBJ2-1; 10 bases match TRBD2. CDR1 is MNHEY and CDR2 is SVGAGI in the germline V gene. The CDR3 is made up of 14 amino acids. After removal of 8 bases from V and 5 bases from J, the junction contained 6 bases not matched to a gene. CDR3 sequence reads: CASRKAGGNNEQFF. The CDR3 coding sequence is TGTGCCAGCCGAAAAGCGGGGGGGAACAATGAGCAGTTCTTC.

The J gene is TRBJ2-7, the V gene TRBV6-1; D is undetermined. Trimming took 1 base from V and 3 from J, leaving 10 bases between them. The CDR3 consists of 14 residues. CDR1 MNHNS and CDR2 SASEGT come from the germline V gene. The CDR3 nucleotides read TGTGCCAGCAGTGAAGTATTTAGCAGCTACGAGCAGTACTTC. It encodes CASSEVFSSYEQYF.

V and J are TRBV21-1 and TRBJ2-7; the table gives TRBD2 as D, unverified against the DNA. TRBV21-1 is a listed pseudogene. CDR3 length: 17 residues. The CDR3 DNA is TGTGCCAGCAGCTCCGGGATCGGTCCTAGCGGAGTAACCGAGCAGTACTTC. Amino acids: CASSSGIGPSGVTEQYF.

The genes are TRBV6-1 and TRBJ2-1; D may be TRBD1 (6 bases). Looked up from germline, CDR1 is MNHNS and CDR2 is SASEGT. V shed 2 bases and J shed 1 base, with 12 bases lying between them. This CDR3 contains 16 residues. CDR3 sequence (DNA): TGTGCCAGCAGTGAATTCAGCACAGGGTCCTACAATGAGCAGTTCTTC. Amino acids: CASSEFSTGSYNEQFF.

This rearrangement joins TRBV6-1 to TRBJ2-3, with 8 bases fitting TRBD2. This CDR3 is 15 amino acids long. V lost 3 bases, J lost 4 bases, and 6 bases stayed unmatched. Germline values: CDR1 MNHNS, CDR2 SASEGT. CDR3 coding DNA: TGTGCCAGCAGTGATTATCCGGGGGGGGCAGATACGCAGTATTTT. It specifies CASSDYPGGADTQYF.

The V and J genes are TRBV30 and TRBJ1-1, with 10 bases identical to TRBD1. J lost 2 bases, V lost 2 bases, and 5 bases had no gene match. Germline CDR1 is GTSNPN and CDR2 is SVGIG (reference sequence). The CDR3 has 15 amino acids. The DNA of the CDR3 is TGTGCCTGGAGTCTGGGACAGGGGCTTAACACTGAAGCTTTCTTT. This sequence encodes CAWSLGQGLNTEAFF. The variable domain in full, with the rest retrieved from reference TRBV30 and TRBJ1-1, is SQTIHQWPATLVQPVGSPLSLECTVEGTSNPNLYWYRQAAGRGLQLLFYSVGIGQISSEVPQNLSASRPQDRQFILSSKKLLLSDSGFYLCAWSLGQGLNTEAFFGQGTRLTVV.

The chain links TRBV21-1 to TRBJ1-1. TRBV21-1 is marked as a pseudogene. This CDR3 is 14 amino acids long. CDR3 DNA sequence: TGTGCCAGCAGCAATCGGCGGATATCCCCTGAAGCTTTCTTT. Amino acids: CASSNRRISPEAFF.

This clone was seen only once. The J gene is TRBJ2-1, the V gene TRBV12-5; weak D call: TRBD1 (5 bases). V lost 3 bases and J lost 0, with 15 bases in between. CDR1 is LGHNT and CDR2 is FRNRAP in the germline V gene. The CDR3 length is 17 residues. In DNA form, the CDR3 reads TGTGCTAGTGGTTTACCGCAGGACACTTACTCCTACAATGAGCAGTTCTTC. It encodes CASGLPQDTYSYNEQFF.

The chain uses TRBV30 and TRBJ2-7; the match to TRBD1 covers 7 bases. CDR1 GTSNPN and CDR2 SVGIG come from the germline V gene (reference sequence). There are 16 residues in the CDR3. V dropped 1 base and J dropped 3; count of bases not matched to a gene: 12. CDR3 region: CAWSAASRDSYYEQYF. The CDR3, as DNA: TGTGCCTGGAGTGCTGCTTCCCGGGACAGCTACTACGAGCAGTACTTC.

V and J are TRBV7-2 and TRBJ1-1; TRBD1 aligns across 9 bases. CDR3 length: 16 amino acids. V lost 4 bases, J lost 1 base, and 7 bases stayed unmatched. Germline V CDR1 and CDR2: SGHTA, FQGNSA. The CDR3: CASSSGTGRGNTEAFF. CDR3 sequence (DNA): TGTGCCAGCAGCTCCGGGACAGGGAGGGGGAACACTGAAGCTTTCTTT. Variable domain in full (rest from reference TRBV7-2 and TRBJ1-1): GAGVSQSPSNKVTEKGKDVELRCDPISGHTALYWYRQSLGQGLEFLIYFQGNSAPDKSGLPSDRFSAERTGGSVSTLTIQRTQQEDSAVYLCASSSGTGRGNTEAFFGQGTRLTVV.

The CDR3 DNA reads as TGTGCCAGCGGGCGGGGGCTGAGCACTGAAGCTTTCTTT. This codes for CASGRGLSTEAFF. V is TRBV6-5 and J is TRBJ1-1, with D possibly being TRBD1 (6 bases). The CDR3 loop spans 13 amino acids. Germline CDR1 reads MNHEY; CDR2 reads SVGAGI. V was shortened by 8 bases and J by 4 bases, with 14 bases between the two germline ends.

The chain combines TRBV5-6 with TRBJ2-3; possibly TRBD1 for D (5 bases). Germline V gives CDR1 SGHDT, CDR2 YYEEEE. Deletions cut 1 base from V and 3 bases from J, with 12 bases between. The CDR3 length is 15 residues. The CDR3 bases are TGTGCCAGCAGCTTGACGCAGGGTCGAACAGATACGCAGTATTTT. Its protein product is CASSLTQGRTDTQYF.

The chain has TRBV19 and TRBJ1-1, with a tentative D call TRBD1 (6 bases). The ends were cut back, 6 bases at V and 8 bases at J, with 16 bases in the middle. The germline gives CDR1 LNHDA, CDR2 SQIVND (reference sequence). This CDR3 spans 13 amino acids. The CDR3, as DNA: TGTGCCAGTAGACGCTTTACAGGGACAGAAGCTTTCTTT. Translated, it gives CASRRFTGTEAFF.

The V gene is TRBV5-6, the J gene TRBJ1-5, with D possibly being TRBD1 (6 bases). Trimming took off 2 bases at V and 0 bases at J, with 9 bases between the two ends. Germline V gene lookup returns CDR1 SGHDT and CDR2 YYEEEE. This CDR3 contains 15 residues. As DNA, the CDR3 is TGTGCCAGCAGCTTTGGACAGCTTAGCAATCAGCCCCAGCATTTT. The encoded protein is CASSFGQLSNQPQHF.

This chain joins TRBV4-1 and TRBJ2-1; possible D gene TRBD2, 6 bases. In germline, CDR1 is MGHRA, CDR2 YSYEKL. The ends were cut back, 0 bases at V and 3 bases at J, with 15 bases in the middle. The CDR3 consists of 17 residues. CDR3 DNA: TGCGCCAGCAGCCAAGAGCTGGGACTGGCATTCTACAATGAGCAGTTCTTC. Protein sequence: CASSQELGLAFYNEQFF.

This clone has a single count. The CDR3 DNA reads as TGTGCCAGCAGCTTAGCGGCGGGGACCCAGTACTTC. Translated: CASSLAAGTQYF. V is TRBV7-8 and J is TRBJ2-7, with D possibly matching TRBD2 (5 bases). The J call may be incorrect, as the DNA end agrees better with TRBJ2-5. The CDR3 runs 12 residues. Germline V gives CDR1 SGHVS, CDR2 FQNEAQ.

The V and J genes are TRBV19 and TRBJ1-3; TRBD1 aligns across 9 bases. CDR3 length equals 15 residues. Germline CDR1 reads LNHDA; CDR2 reads SQIVND (reference sequence). The V and J ends lost 5 bases and 4 bases, in that order; junction bases with no gene match: 6. CDR3 residues: CASSSQQGAGNTIYF. CDR3 coding DNA: TGTGCCAGTAGTTCTCAACAGGGGGCGGGAAACACCATATATTTT.

The chain employs TRBV7-2 and TRBJ1-6, with D unresolved. Germline CDR1 is SGHTA and CDR2 is FQGNSA. This CDR3 spans 15 amino acids. Deletions cut 5 bases from V and 7 bases from J, with 15 bases between. The CDR3 sequence: CASSVAGPSNSPLHF. The CDR3 DNA sequence: TGTGCCAGCAGCGTGGCGGGCCCATCCAATTCACCCCTCCACTTT.

V is TRBV7-6 and J is TRBJ2-5; D might be TRBD2 (6 bases). V lost 2 bases to trimming and J lost 3 bases, with 10 bases between them. This CDR3 spans 14 amino acids. Germline V gives CDR1 SGHVS, CDR2 FNYEAQ. CDR3 coding DNA: TGTGCCAGCAGCTTACGTTCGGGGGAAGAGACCCAGTACTTC. Its translation is CASSLRSGEETQYF.

In its sample, this clone was seen once. V gene TRBV6-5 combines with J gene TRBJ2-2; 9 bases are shared with TRBD2. Germline CDR1 reads MNHEY; CDR2 reads SVGAGI. V was pared by 8 bases and J by 5 bases, with 9 bases of the junction left unmatched. The CDR3 length is 15 residues. Here the CDR3 reads CASGLSGGGTGELFF. For the CDR3, the DNA is TGTGCCAGCGGCCTTAGCGGGGGAGGAACCGGGGAGCTGTTTTTT.

This sequence joins TRBV7-9 and TRBJ2-1; 9 nucleotides agree with TRBD2. The germline CDR1 and CDR2 sequences are SEHNR and FQNEAQ (reference sequence). CDR3 length: 16 residues. V shed 4 bases and J 7 bases; nucleotides not matched to a gene: 11. DNA of the CDR3: TGTGCCAGCAGCTCGGCCGGGACTAGCCAAAGGAATGAGCAGTTCTTC. Translation: CASSSAGTSQRNEQFF.

This clone was counted once. V gene TRBV4-1 combines with J gene TRBJ2-7; D uncertain. Germline assignment: CDR1 MGHRA and CDR2 YSYEKL. CDR3 length: 14 amino acids. Trimming left V 6 bases short and J 0 bases short, with 12 bases between. The CDR3 sequence is CASSLQPYSYEQYF. In DNA form, the CDR3 reads TGCGCCAGCAGTTTACAGCCGTACTCCTACGAGCAGTACTTC.